This TCR beta chain was recovered during a study of CD8 T cells in Susac syndrome (dated by TCRdb to the late 2010s). Study-level background: Whether CD8+ T cell activation and differentiation in Susac syndrome was antigen driven was tested using repertoire sequencing. Study-wide findings and limitations: The number of individuals in the TCR sequencing and HLA analysis was acknowledged as relatively small.

RNA was extracted using the RNeasy kit, and about 0.45 to 1 ug of the RNA was reverse transcribed with random hexamers. The immunoSEQ multiplex PCR assay, covering 54 Vbeta and 13 Jbeta segments, was used to amplify TCR beta CDR3 regions. Bias from PCR amplification was corrected by using a synthetic template baseline for primer optimization and for computational correction. On the study's bioinformatics: Reads were assigned to V, D and J genes according to IMGT and analyzed in immunoSEQ Analyzer, with only productive sequences retained. Clonality was calculated as one minus the Shannon entropy normalized by log2 of the number of productive unique sequences. For each patient and control, public and private clones were evaluated among the 100 most prevalent clones. Susac-specific clones were defined as absent from healthy and MS cohorts, 1052 published viral clones and other ImmuneACCESS disease sequences. TCRdb handled the public reads itself, with Q25 trimming in fastp and clone calling in MiXCR, and kept productive beta chains. When rows share a CDR3 protein, they turn into one entry using the most common DNA and genes. Clone size and V and J calls follow TCRdb, not the original study. This sample gives about 210,000 distinct CDR3 sequences in total; 95% of them show up just once. 0.085% to 0.095% of the sample is held by the ten biggest clonotypes.

Peripheral blood CD8+ and CD4+ T cells from healthy donors, Susac syndrome patients and multiple sclerosis patients were profiled using high-throughput TCR beta sequencing. The multiple sclerosis controls were treatment-naive patients who had stable or active relapsing-remitting disease and met the revised McDonald criteria. Bulk CD8+ and CD4+ T cells were purified magnetically by negative isolation, whereas CD8+ TEMRA cells were enriched by FACS. Blood was collected in EDTA tubes and processed within 24 hours, with PBMCs isolated through density gradient centrifugation. PBMCs intended for TCR sequencing were cryopreserved in liquid nitrogen and were subsequently thawed in a 37 degrees C water bath. The sorted or isolated CD4+, CD8+ and CD8+ TEMRA cells reached a purity of at least 90%. From the cysteine through the phenylalanine, the CDR3 covers 10 amino acids. The only DNA kept is the CDR3, 30 bases in frame from the first base. CDR1 and CDR2 were assigned from the germline V gene as SQVTM and ANQGSEA. V sheds 6 bases and J sheds 12 bases, leaving 12 bases between their ends.

About this clonotype itself: Its antigen is currently not known. No much larger clone exists at a distance of one base, and base qualities are not known.

The sequence is built from TRBV29-1 and TRBJ2-1; confidence is insufficient to name the D gene. The receptor comes from a human donor with multiple sclerosis. Sample: CD4+ T cells from PBMCs. The bases read TGCAGCGTGGCCAGCCGTGGGCAGTTCTTC. The resulting protein is CSVASRGQFF.